The source of this TCR beta chain is a study of cytomegalovirus exposure and HLA in healthy donors. Study-wide context: Earlier, 117 million unique TCR beta sequences were recovered from 170 million or so T cells by an analysis. Study results and caveats: What TCR beta sequences reportedly achieved was accurate prediction of HLA-A and HLA-B alleles in most subjects. After further analysis at a later stage, 16,951 TCR beta sequences were associated with HLA alleles at 0.05 false discovery rate.

Primers: 60 Vbeta forward and 13 Jbeta reverse. Some clones are missing from TCRdb's copy, which holds only in-frame ones; the method was immunoSEQ multiplex PCR. The data contain around 150,000 clones, 70% to 90% of them singletons. With 0 bases removed from V and 2 bases from J, the gap between germline ends came to 11 bases. The CDR3 extends over 15 amino acids. Germline CDR1 SGHTS, CDR2 YDEGEE. To note about this clone: As yet, its antigen is unknown.

The chain has TRBV5-8 and TRBJ1-1; a weak D match, TRBD1 (6 bases). The source material was PBMCs. This clonotype was sampled from a man between 18 and 35 years old in good health and CMV-seropositive. CDR3 nucleotides: TGTGCCAGCAGCTTGGGTGTGGGGGCCAACACTGAAGCTTTCTTT. Residues: CASSLGVGANTEAFF.